This T cell receptor beta chain was captured in a study of patients and donors after allogeneic stem cell transplantation. With 4 bases removed from V and 3 bases from J, the gap between germline ends came to 12 bases. Germline V lookup: CDR1 SEHNR, CDR2 FQNEAQ (reference sequence). The CDR3 extends over 14 amino acids. This clonotype was seen a handful of times. TCRdb analysed the RT-PCR reads with MiXCR anew, one entry per CDR3 protein. The sample includes about 76,000 distinct CDR3 sequences, approximately 25% seen only once; the top ten take roughly 29%. The rearrangement uses TRBV7-9 and TRBJ1-1, with D possibly being TRBD1 (6 bases). Sequenced input: blood, either unsorted or a sorted T cell fraction (not recorded which). The TCR comes from a human donor who was either an allogeneic HSCT recipient or a stem cell or donor lymphocyte infusion donor (not recorded which). It is not recorded whose cells these are; they may come from a transplant donor. CDR3 coding DNA: TGTGCCAGCAGCTCCACAGGGTCGGACACTGAAGCTTTCTTT. It specifies CASSSTGSDTEAFF.